What follows are 3 T cell receptor beta chains derived from one specimen sequenced in a study of beta chain features in type 1 diabetes. These receptors have no known antigen. The study reverse transcribed the entire isolated RNA, so it sequenced expressed TCRB transcripts. Generated by immunoSEQ multiplex PCR, the TCRdb table keeps only in-frame clones and is missing some. This table has roughly 730,000 clones, 13% appearing once. Study-level points and caveats: Shortening of TCRB CDR3s, moderate but significant, appeared in all four CD4+ subsets of Type 1 diabetes patients.

The sequencing sample was made of naive CD4+ T cells from blood. These receptors were collected from a young man with type 1 diabetes.

The J gene is TRBJ2-1, the V gene TRBV21-1; TRBD2 reflects the table's D call only, with no check against the DNA. TRBV21-1 is flagged as a pseudogene. This CDR3 contains 15 residues. CDR3 loop: CASSQTLGTDNEQFF. CDR3 sequence (DNA): TGTGCCAGCAGCCAAACCCTCGGGACTGACAATGAGCAGTTCTTC.

This clone appeared a few times. Here the CDR3 reads CASSQDRASYNEQFF. The CDR3 bases are TGTGCCAGTAGTCAGGACAGGGCCTCCTACAATGAGCAGTTCTTC. V is TRBV19 and J is TRBJ2-1; 8 positions agree with TRBD1. The CDR3 length is 15 residues. Germline loops: CDR1 LNHDA, CDR2 SQIVND (reference sequence). V was pared by 5 bases and J by 0 bases, with 3 bases of the junction left unmatched. Supplemented by reference TRBV19 and TRBJ2-1, the full variable domain reads DGGITQSPKYLFRKEGQNVTLSCEQNLNHDAMYWYRQDPGQGLRLIYYSQIVNDFQKGDIAEGYSVSREKKESFPLTVTSAQKNPTAFYLCASSQDRASYNEQFFGPGTRLTVL.

The rearrangement links TRBV5-4 to TRBJ1-1, with D possibly TRBD1 on 5 matching bases. Trimming took 0 bases from V and 3 from J, leaving 12 bases between them. The CDR3 extends over 15 amino acids. CDR1 and CDR2 (germline): SGHNT, YYREEE (reference sequence). CDR3 region: CASSLDAGTYTEAFF. The CDR3 bases are TGTGCCAGCAGCTTGGATGCAGGGACGTACACTGAAGCTTTCTTT.